This TCR beta chain was captured by sequencing in a study of T-cell memory formation after mild COVID-19. Notes on this clonotype: Its specificity is not known.

Study findings and constraints: Clones that got smaller from day 15 to 85 had even CD4/CD8, while clones growing later tipped toward CD4+. There were some responding clones in pre-infection memory, which suggested that cross-reactive memory had joined. The main location of contracting CD4+ clones was CM and EM, and that of contracting CD8+ clones was EMRA.

Employing constant-segment primers, 5'RACE generated TCR alpha and TCR beta cDNA libraries bearing sample barcodes and UMIs. TCRdb itself ran the 5' RACE reads through MiXCR, one entry per CDR3 protein. The table records 110,000 to 150,000 distinct CDR3 sequences, about 14% of them present only once. This TCR came from an adult woman who had mild COVID-19 (a few samples of this study predate the infection). Cell type and time point are not known. Sequenced material: PBMCs or a T cell subset sorted from them (not recorded which).

The CDR3 spells CASSQADRVYSPLHF. CDR3 in DNA: TGCGCCAGCAGCCAGGCGGACAGGGTATATTCACCCCTCCACTTT. The chain couples TRBV4-1 to TRBJ1-6; TRBD1 matches 8 bases. Germline lookup yields CDR1 MGHRA and CDR2 YSYEKL. The CDR3 totals 15 residues. V lost 3 bases to trimming and J lost 8 bases; unmatched junction nucleotides: 6.